This T cell receptor (beta chain) was documented in a study of cytomegalovirus exposure and HLA in healthy donors. Study results and caveats: A later analysis revealed that TCR association rates differed between HLA loci, peaking at DRB1 and bottoming out at HLA-C.

Worth noting for this clone: Its antigen is as yet unknown.

CDR1 is SGDLS and CDR2 is YYNGEE in the germline V gene. The CDR3 is 15 residues long. Unmatched junction bases numbered 13, after V lost 7 bases and J lost 5 bases. Both 60 Vbeta primers and 13 Jbeta primers went into the PCR. Generated by immunoSEQ multiplex PCR, the TCRdb table keeps only in-frame clones and is missing some. The top ten hold more than 9% of the sample, which has approximately 150,000 clones, 65% to 70% seen once. The sequenced material came from PBMCs. The source is a man in his thirties or forties in good health and CMV-seropositive. This chain joins TRBV9 and TRBJ2-5; 8 nucleotides match TRBD2. The CDR3, as DNA: TGTGCCAGCGGGGGAAGCGGGAGCGCGTTGGAGACCCAGTACTTC. This sequence encodes CASGGSGSALETQYF.